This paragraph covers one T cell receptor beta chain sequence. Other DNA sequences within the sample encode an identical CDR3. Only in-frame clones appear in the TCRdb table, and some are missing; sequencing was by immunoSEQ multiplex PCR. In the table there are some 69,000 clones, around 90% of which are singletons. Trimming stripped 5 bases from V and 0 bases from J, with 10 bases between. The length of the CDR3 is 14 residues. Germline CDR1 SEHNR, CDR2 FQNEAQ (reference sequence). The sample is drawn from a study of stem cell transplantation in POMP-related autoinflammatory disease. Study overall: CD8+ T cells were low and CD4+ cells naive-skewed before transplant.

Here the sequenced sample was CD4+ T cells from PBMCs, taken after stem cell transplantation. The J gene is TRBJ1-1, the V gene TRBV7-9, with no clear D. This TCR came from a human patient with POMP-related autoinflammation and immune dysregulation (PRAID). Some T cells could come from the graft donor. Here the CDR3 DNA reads TGTGCCAGCAGCCCTGGCGGCCTGAACACTGAAGCTTTCTTT. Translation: CASSPGGLNTEAFF. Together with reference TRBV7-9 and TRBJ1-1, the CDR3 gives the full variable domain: DTGVSQNPRHKITKRGQNVTFRCDPISEHNRLYWYRQTLGQGPEFLTYFQNEAQLEKSRLLSDRFSAERPKGSFSTLEIQRTEQGDSAMYLCASSPGGLNTEAFFGQGTRLTVV.